This T cell receptor beta chain derives from a study of shared clonotypes between healthy human individuals. Whole-study results and caveats: Compared with memory subsets, naive subsets generally had larger estimated richness. Among non-shared clonotypes, generation probabilities were lower than among those shared by all four donors.

Concerning this clone itself: Its cognate antigen is unknown.

Per the original methods: As immunoSEQ supplied junction-only sequences (without quality scores), filtering differed. Sequencing was performed with immunoSEQ multiplex PCR; in TCRdb, only in-frame clones are kept and a portion is missing. That table is the source of V, J and clone size, and D and trimming were worked out from the DNA. The sample holds about 1,800,000 clones, roughly 95% seen once. Naive CD8 cells lacked CD45RO, underwent positive selection for CCR7 and left out terminally differentiated effector memory CD45RA+ cells. This TCR was sampled from a man aged 18-30 years in good health. Sequenced input: naive CD8+ T cells sorted from blood.

CDR3 region: CASSRTSGGLSSYEQYF. CDR3 nucleotides: TGTGCCAGCAGTCGGACTAGCGGGGGGCTGAGCTCCTACGAGCAGTACTTC. The chain carries TRBV27 and TRBJ2-7, with 14 bases matching TRBD2. Unmatched junction bases numbered 6, after V lost 5 bases and J lost 0 bases. The CDR3 covers 17 residues. The V gene's germline CDR1 is MNHEY and CDR2 SMNVEV (reference sequence).